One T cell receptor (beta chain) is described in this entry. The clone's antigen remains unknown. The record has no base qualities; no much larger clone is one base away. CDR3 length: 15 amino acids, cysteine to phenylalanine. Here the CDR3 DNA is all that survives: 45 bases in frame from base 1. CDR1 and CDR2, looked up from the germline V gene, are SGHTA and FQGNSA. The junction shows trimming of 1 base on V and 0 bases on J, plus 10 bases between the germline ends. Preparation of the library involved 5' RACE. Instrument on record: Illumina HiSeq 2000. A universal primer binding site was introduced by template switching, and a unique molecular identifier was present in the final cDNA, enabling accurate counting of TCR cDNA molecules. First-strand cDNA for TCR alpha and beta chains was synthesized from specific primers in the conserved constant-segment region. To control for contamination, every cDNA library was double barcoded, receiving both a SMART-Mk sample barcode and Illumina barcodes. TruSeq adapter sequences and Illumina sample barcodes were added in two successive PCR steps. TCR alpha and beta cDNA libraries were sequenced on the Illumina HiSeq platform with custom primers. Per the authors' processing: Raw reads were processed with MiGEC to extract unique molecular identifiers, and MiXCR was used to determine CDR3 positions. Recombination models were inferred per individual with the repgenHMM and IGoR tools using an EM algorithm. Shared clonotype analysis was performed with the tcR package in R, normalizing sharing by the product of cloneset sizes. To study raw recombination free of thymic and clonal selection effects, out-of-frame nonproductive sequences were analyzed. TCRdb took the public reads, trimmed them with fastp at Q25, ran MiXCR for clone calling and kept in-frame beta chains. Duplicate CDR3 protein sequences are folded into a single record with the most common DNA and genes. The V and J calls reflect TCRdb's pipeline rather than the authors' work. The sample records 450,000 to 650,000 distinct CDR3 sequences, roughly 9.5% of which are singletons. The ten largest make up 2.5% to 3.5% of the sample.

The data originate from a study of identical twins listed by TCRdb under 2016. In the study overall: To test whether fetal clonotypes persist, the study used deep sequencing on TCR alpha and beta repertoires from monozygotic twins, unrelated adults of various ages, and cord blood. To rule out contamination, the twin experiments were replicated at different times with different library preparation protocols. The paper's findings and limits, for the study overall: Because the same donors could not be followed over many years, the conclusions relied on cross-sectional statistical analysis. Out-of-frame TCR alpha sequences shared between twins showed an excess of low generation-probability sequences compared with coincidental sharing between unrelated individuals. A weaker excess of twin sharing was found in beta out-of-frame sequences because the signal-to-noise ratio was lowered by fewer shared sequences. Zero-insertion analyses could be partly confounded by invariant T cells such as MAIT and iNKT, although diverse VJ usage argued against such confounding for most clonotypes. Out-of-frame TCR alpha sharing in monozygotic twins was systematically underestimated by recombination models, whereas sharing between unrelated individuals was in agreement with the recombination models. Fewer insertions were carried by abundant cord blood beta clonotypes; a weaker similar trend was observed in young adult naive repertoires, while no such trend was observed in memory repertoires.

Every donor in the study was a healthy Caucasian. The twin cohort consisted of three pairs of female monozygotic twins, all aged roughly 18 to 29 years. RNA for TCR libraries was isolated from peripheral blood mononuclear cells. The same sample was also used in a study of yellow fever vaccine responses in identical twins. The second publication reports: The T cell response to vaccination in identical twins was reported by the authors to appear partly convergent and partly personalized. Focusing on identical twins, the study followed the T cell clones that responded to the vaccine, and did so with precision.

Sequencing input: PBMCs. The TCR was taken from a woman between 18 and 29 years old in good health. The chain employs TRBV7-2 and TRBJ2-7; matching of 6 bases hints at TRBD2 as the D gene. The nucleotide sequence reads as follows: TGTGCCAGCAGCTTAGGAGGGGACTTCTCCTACGAGCAGTACTTC. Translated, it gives CASSLGGDFSYEQYF.